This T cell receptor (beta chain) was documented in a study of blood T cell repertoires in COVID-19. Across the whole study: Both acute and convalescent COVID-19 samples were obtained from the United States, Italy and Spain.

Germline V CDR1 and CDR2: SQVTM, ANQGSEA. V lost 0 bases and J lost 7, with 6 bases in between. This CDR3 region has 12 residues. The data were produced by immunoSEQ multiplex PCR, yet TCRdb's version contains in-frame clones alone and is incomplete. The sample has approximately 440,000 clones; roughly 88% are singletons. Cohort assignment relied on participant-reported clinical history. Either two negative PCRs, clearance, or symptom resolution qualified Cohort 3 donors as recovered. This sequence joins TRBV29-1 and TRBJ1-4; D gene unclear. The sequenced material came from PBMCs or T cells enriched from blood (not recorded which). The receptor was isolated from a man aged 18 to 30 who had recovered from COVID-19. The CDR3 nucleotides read TGCAGCGTTGAAGATCCAGGTGAAAAACTGTTTTTT. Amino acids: CSVEDPGEKLFF.